This T cell receptor (beta chain) was identified in a study of cytomegalovirus exposure and HLA in healthy donors (dated 2017 in TCRdb). A note on the overall study: According to an earlier analysis of 587 of the donors, 200 million or so T cells yielded 90 million to 130 million unique TCR beta sequences and 276 Gb of sequence data. Approximately 310 gigabases of sequencing data and around 87 million unique TCR sequences were included in an early release covering 550 to 800 HLA-typed donors. Among the roughly 430 genotyped donors, approximately 76% belonged to the genetic ancestry cluster associated with self-reported Caucasian donors. The study aimed to test whether signatures of past pathogen exposure could be identified by cataloging public T cell receptors. The study used immunosequencing to profile the T cell repertoires of several hundred subjects and linked those repertoires to cytomegalovirus serostatus. A separate validation cohort of about 110 different subjects was used in addition to the roughly 700-subject first cohort. The study combined high-throughput TCR immunosequencing, statistical association of individual TCRs with disease status, and machine learning to predict cytomegalovirus infection status. To study patterns of TCR occurrence, a later analysis re-analyzed previously published TCR beta repertoires from around 660 donors and added high-resolution HLA genotyping. Rather than drawing on any new phenotypic data, the later analysis identified candidate immune exposures from TCR beta sequences and the way those sequences occurred across donors. In an earlier analysis of roughly 540 of the donors, high-throughput TCR beta sequencing was used to judge whether each TCR beta V gene segment behaved as functional or pseudogenic. Alongside the repertoire data, information on donor age, sex, ethnicity and CMV serostatus was compiled. A later genetic analysis took genome-wide SNP genotypes for about 60% of the roughly 670 donors and used that subset as a discovery cohort. All discovery cohort repertoires had been generated on a single sequencing platform. Both class I and class II loci were covered by HLA typing, at four-digit resolution. Typing coverage varied by locus: roughly 629-640 donors for A, B, C, DRB1 and DQB1; approximately 500 for DQA1; approximately 610 for DPA1; more than 450 for DPB1. Because of strong linkage in the cohort, a handful of DR-DQ haplotypes were treated as single units for association and clustering. Across about 370 genotyped donors of the cohort, an average of about 220,000 unique TCR beta nucleotide sequences per donor were sequenced, and roughly a sixth of those sequences were non-productive.

The library was obtained by the immunoSEQ multiplex PCR assay. For the multiplex PCR, a mixture combining 60 forward primers for TCR Vbeta segments and 13 reverse primers for TCR Jbeta segments was used. A multiplex PCR assay on genomic DNA amplified the CDR3 region of rearranged TCR beta genes. Amplified TCR beta libraries were sequenced as 87-base-pair reads on the Illumina HiSeq System. On the authors' methods: In a later analysis, 80 million or so unique TCR beta chains were counted across the 500 to 850 repertoires, and roughly 11 million of these chains were shared by at least two donors. Raw reads were error-corrected and collapsed into unique sequences by a nearest-neighbor algorithm in which closely related sequences were merged to remove PCR and sequencing errors. To assign V, D and J gene segments, CDR3 sequences were aligned to IMGT reference sequences. For a sequence to be retained, at least a six-nucleotide match to both a V gene segment and a J gene segment was required. Rearrangements were classified as productive when the CDR3 lacked stop codons and remained in frame with V and J, and all other rearrangements were classified as non-productive. CDR3 was defined by IMGT convention, running from the second conserved V-encoded cysteine to the conserved J-encoded phenylalanine. Sequences without an unambiguous match to a single V gene segment were excluded from the earlier analysis of a few hundred of the donors. In an earlier analysis of some 590 of the donors, a V segment was called functional when productive rearrangements were above 56.7%, and segregating when the standard deviation between donors exceeded 5%. A statistical classification framework was developed to diagnose cytomegalovirus status using the catalog of TCR beta chain sequences. In a later analysis, TCR nucleotide sequences were compared against IMGT/GENE-DB human TR gene sequences so that V and J genes could be assigned. A later analysis assigned CDR3 sequences and most-parsimonious VDJ recombination scenarios with the TCRdist pipeline. In a later analysis, each TCR beta chain was defined by its CDR3 amino acid sequence together with its V-gene family, and reads lacking a unique V-gene family were excluded. As a way to deal with suspected cross-contamination and a sequencing artifact, a later analysis dropped over 550 nucleotide sequences that were highly shared and had low generation probability. For each public chain, a later analysis derived a clonal expansion index from normalized ranks of inferred template counts within each repertoire. Generation probabilities in a later analysis came from a VDJ recombination model fitted to out-of-frame rearrangements, and those results were checked against IGoR. A later analysis scored TCR-TCR, TCR-HLA and TCR-CMV co-occurrence with hypergeometric tests, applying a repertoire-size bias correction to TCR pairs. In a later analysis, false discovery rates were estimated by permuting HLA or CMV assignments 20 times. In a later analysis, co-occurring TCRs were grouped with DBSCAN, and TCRdist sequence similarity was added when clustering was performed within HLA-allele-positive subsets. Repertoires with fewer than 30,000 or more than 120,000 public chains were left out of co-occurrence clustering, as were about five repertoires with anomalous nucleotide sharing. The clones in this table, taken by TCRdb from immuneACCESS, are in-frame only. Not every clone is retained; where verified, under half of the shortfall comes from an unresolved V gene, and the cause of the rest is unknown. The V and J calls and clone size were taken over from that table, and D and trimming were inferred from the DNA. In this sample the table shows 110,000 or so clones, over 12% of which occur a single time. Clones ranked in the top ten supply around 0.83% of the sample.

The cohort comprised several hundred healthy bone marrow donors. All cohort members were sampled while nominally healthy, although unrecorded immune exposures were likely present. The donor was CMV seronegative and was included in the group of around 320 seronegative cohort members. Each donor provided a peripheral blood sample, and peripheral blood mononuclear cells were used for TCR beta sequencing. The Qiagen DNeasy Blood Extraction Kit was used to extract genomic DNA from the blood cell samples. There are a few counts of this clone. Its antigen remains unidentified. Base qualities are missing; no much larger clone stands one base away. Study-wide conclusions, independent of this receptor: According to a later genetic analysis, donors in an Asian-associated ancestry cluster had fewer N-insertions in productive TCRs than the approximately 670-donor mean. The earlier analysis of nearly 600 of the donors excluded fewer than 20 rarely observed V segments, including chromosome 9 orphons, because counts were too low. A further reported finding was that TCR beta sequences accurately predicted the HLA-A and HLA-B alleles for most subjects in the first cohort. A later analysis found that HLA-associated TCR beta chains were more clonally expanded and had lower generation probabilities than equally common non-associated chains. Only TCR beta chains were sequenced in this cohort, and the absence of alpha or paired-chain data limited detectable features. It was suggested by the authors that the approach could potentially be generalized to other disease states and immunological phenotypes. A few of the identified cytomegalovirus-associated TCR beta chains were confirmed in vitro to be specific for cytomegalovirus antigens. Most TCR sequences were seen in very few donors, while some public TCRs were found in many individuals. In a later genetic analysis, a missense DCLRE1C variant was associated with V-gene and J-gene trimming of TCR beta chains, and the association was replicated in an independent cohort. According to a later analysis, most CMV-associated TCR beta chains appeared to be HLA-restricted, and the HLA associations seemed to be driven largely by CMV exposure. In a later analysis, around 17,000 TCR beta sequences were associated with specific HLA alleles at a false discovery rate of 0.05. A cluster of highly shared sequence variants was judged likely to represent a technical artifact of the sequencing pipeline. A later analysis reported that several top co-occurrence clusters appeared linked to parvovirus B19, influenza, CMV and Epstein-Barr virus. Immune exposure information for the cohort was limited to CMV serostatus. In a later analysis, TCR association rates were found to vary across HLA loci, with the most associated TCRs seen for DRB1 alleles and the fewest for HLA-C alleles. The presence/absence analyses assumed that sequencing depth was roughly uniform across donors, and that assumption may not be true. Because the 87-base-pair reads could not distinguish some IMGT-functional V segments, including TRBV6-2 and TRBV6-3, those segments were excluded. The classifier was reported to diagnose cytomegalovirus status with high specificity and sensitivity in both the original and validation cohorts. Correlated functional status among segregating V segments might reflect linkage disequilibrium, but an unknown experimental factor could not be ruled out. Because HLA typing was unavailable for some donors at each locus, only the typed subset was used in association tests. The study listed 150 to 200 TCR beta chains as associated with cytomegalovirus. Assigning TCR associations to individual alleles was difficult when HLA alleles, especially DR and DQ, strongly co-occurred. In an earlier analysis of roughly 560 of the donors, most TCR beta V segments were observed in productive rearrangements about 90% or about 30% of the time, broadly matching IMGT annotations.

According to the germline V gene, CDR1 reads LGHNA and CDR2 reads YSLEER. V is shortened by 0 bases, J by 1 base, and the region joining them spans 6 bases. The CDR3 numbers 14 residues from cysteine through phenylalanine. Only the CDR3 part of the read is kept: 42 bases, read in frame from the first base. The receptor's source is a female donor in good health and CMV-seronegative. The chain joins TRBV4-3 to TRBJ1-2; perhaps TRBD1 is the D gene, with 5 bases matching. Sequencing input: PBMCs. The bases are TGCGCCAGCAGCCAAGACGGGGGTAACTATGGCTACACCTTC. Translated, it reads CASSQDGGNYGYTF.